Below, one T cell receptor (beta chain) is given with its context. Its antigen is not known. Other DNA sequences of this sample code for an identical CDR3. In the naive CD8 group, cells lacked CD45RO and were positively selected for CCR7, so terminally differentiated effector memory CD45RA+ cells were left out. The repertoire was sequenced with immunoSEQ multiplex PCR; TCRdb's copy has only in-frame clones and lacks some. The sample holds 630,000 or so clones, roughly 98% seen once. This sample was included in a study of shared clonotypes between healthy human individuals. Germline V lookup: CDR1 SGHNT, CDR2 YYREEE (reference sequence). The germline V and J ends were trimmed by 2 bases and 4 bases, with 7 bases remaining between them. This CDR3 has 13 residues. Study-wide results and caveats: Among donors, sharing of clonotypes was expected to be affected by sequencing depth.

What was sequenced was naive CD8+ T cells sorted from blood. The chain is built from TRBV5-4 and TRBJ2-1; unclear D gene. The source of this sequence is a man aged 25-45 years in good health. The CDR3 reads CASSFSGYNEQFF. The CDR3 DNA follows: TGTGCCAGCAGCTTCAGTGGATACAATGAGCAGTTCTTC. Combining the CDR3 with reference TRBV5-4 and TRBJ2-1 gives the whole variable domain ETGVTQSPTHLIKTRGQQVTLRCSSQSGHNTVSWYQQALGQGPQFIFQYYREEENGRGNFPPRFSGLQFPNYSSELNVNALELDDSALYLCASSFSGYNEQFFGPGTRLTVL.